Following are 28 T cell receptor beta chains from one sample sequenced in a study of beta chain features in type 1 diabetes. Notes on the study in general: Moderately but significantly shorter TCRB CDR3s were found in Type 1 diabetes patients in all four CD4+ subsets.

Every isolated RNA sample was fully reverse transcribed, so sequencing captured expressed TCRB transcripts. Here immunoSEQ multiplex PCR was the method, and the copy in TCRdb shows in-frame clones only, minus some. The data contain hundreds of thousands of clones, around an eighth of them singletons. No antigens are known for them. Sequenced: naive CD4+ T cells from blood. The receptors stem from a man younger than 45 with type 1 diabetes.

V gene TRBV7-9 combines with J gene TRBJ2-3; the match to TRBD2 covers 7 bases. Germline V gives CDR1 SEHNR, CDR2 FQNEAQ (reference sequence). Trimming took 1 base from V and 4 from J; bases not matched to a gene: 2. The CDR3 has 14 residues. CDR3 region: CASSLVAGADTQYF. The DNA for the CDR3 is TGTGCCAGCAGCTTAGTAGCGGGTGCAGATACGCAGTATTTT.

This clone was seen a few times. The chain couples TRBV2 to TRBJ1-1; D uncertain. This CDR3 has 13 amino acids. Between the trimmed V and J ends, which lost 7 bases and 1 base, there was a span of 10 bases. CDR1 is SNHLY, CDR2 FYNNEI, per germline. The CDR3, as DNA: TGTGCCAGCATGGCAGGATCGAACACTGAAGCTTTCTTT. It encodes CASMAGSNTEAFF.

The chain combines TRBV29-1 with TRBJ2-1, with TRBD1 matching over 8 bases. From germline, CDR1 is SQVTM and CDR2 ANQGSEA. The CDR3 length is 12 residues. CDR3 sequence reads: CSADRAYNEQFF. CDR3 DNA: TGCAGTGCGGACAGGGCCTACAATGAGCAGTTCTTC.

This clone was recorded a few times. The junction departs from the called germline gene at one end, perhaps through a read error. The CDR3 spells CASSPTAVLYQPQHF. The CDR3 DNA follows: TGCGCCAGCAGCCCCACTGCGGTGCTGTACCAGCCCCAGCATTTT. V usage is TRBV5-4 and J usage is TRBJ1-5; no clear D gene. The CDR3 runs to 15 residues. Per the germline V gene, CDR1 is SGHNT and CDR2 is YYREEE (reference sequence).

This rearrangement joins TRBV6-6 to TRBJ2-1; 7 bases fit TRBD2. With 2 bases clipped from V and 6 bases from J, the junction kept 4 bases outside the gene matches. Germline CDR1 MNHNY, CDR2 SVGAGI (reference sequence). The CDR3 spans 14 residues. In DNA form, the CDR3 reads TGTGCCAGCAGTTACGGCGGGAGTTCCAATGAGCAGTTCTTC. It encodes CASSYGGSSNEQFF.

This clone was seen a handful of times. This same CDR3 is encoded by further DNA sequences in the sample. V is TRBV28 and J is TRBJ1-2; perhaps TRBD1 as D (5 bases). Trimming pared 6 bases from V and 8 bases from J, leaving 13 bases between. There are 12 residues in the CDR3. Germline CDR1 MDHEN, CDR2 SYDVKM. The CDR3 DNA is TGTGCCAGCAGCCTGGCAGGGTACGGCTACACCTTC. It translates to CASSLAGYGYTF.

This clone occurred a few times. The chain uses TRBV18 and TRBJ2-5; a weak D match, TRBD1 (6 bases). Trimming took off 6 bases at V and 3 bases at J, with 14 bases between the two ends. From germline, CDR1 is KGHSH and CDR2 LQKENI. The CDR3 is made up of 14 amino acids. The CDR3 reads CASSFTRTEETQYF. Here the CDR3 DNA reads TGTGCCAGCTCCTTTACCCGGACAGAAGAGACCCAGTACTTC.

Only a few counts were recorded for this clone. This sequence joins TRBV2 and TRBJ1-1, with D hard to call. V lost 5 bases to trimming and J lost 7 bases, with 11 bases between them. Germline V CDR1 and CDR2: SNHLY, FYNNEI. The CDR3 runs to 12 residues. CDR3 DNA: TGTGCCAGCAGTCCTAGAGGGTTTGAAGCTTTCTTT. Translation gives CASSPRGFEAFF.

The chain is built from TRBV30 and TRBJ1-1, with a tentative D call TRBD1 (6 bases). The CDR3 has 14 amino acids. The germline V gene has CDR1 GTSNPN and CDR2 SVGIG (reference sequence). Deletions cut 3 bases from V and 1 base from J, with 12 bases between. The CDR3 DNA sequence: TGTGCCTGGAGCCCACCGGACAGGAACACTGAAGCTTTCTTT. It is translated as CAWSPPDRNTEAFF.

The CDR3 bases are TGTGCCAGCAGCTTGAGGGTAGCGGAAGCTTTCTTT. Translating gives CASSLRVAEAFF. V and J are TRBV5-6 and TRBJ1-1, with unresolved D. The V gene lost 1 base and the J gene lost 8 bases, with 9 bases spanning the gap. Germline loops: CDR1 SGHDT, CDR2 YYEEEE. This CDR3 is built from 12 residues.

The sample holds a few counts of this clone. The chain uses TRBV5-1 and TRBJ2-1, with D possibly TRBD1 on 6 matching bases. There are 14 residues in the CDR3. The germline CDR1 and CDR2 sequences are SGHRS and YFSETQ. V lost 0 bases and J lost 4, with 8 bases in between. The CDR3 DNA is TGCGCCAGCAGCTTGGGGACAGAATACAATGAGCAGTTCTTC. This sequence encodes CASSLGTEYNEQFF.

The chain has TRBV18 and TRBJ2-5; 12 bases line up with TRBD2. The V gene end was trimmed by 2 bases and the J gene end by 0 bases; junction bases not matched to a gene: 1. Per the germline V gene, CDR1 is KGHSH and CDR2 is LQKENI. The CDR3 has 16 residues. This CDR3 reads CASSPTSGRYQETQYF. The CDR3 DNA reads as TGTGCCAGCTCACCAACTAGCGGGAGGTACCAAGAGACCCAGTACTTC.

This sequence joins TRBV4-3 and TRBJ2-3, with D perhaps TRBD2 (6 bases). CDR1 and CDR2 from the germline V gene are LGHNA and YSLEER. The V gene lost 0 bases and the J gene lost 0 bases, with 10 bases spanning the gap. This CDR3 comprises 16 residues. The CDR3 bases are TGCGCCAGCAGCCAAGACACGGGAGCTAGCACAGATACGCAGTATTTT. Its protein is CASSQDTGASTDTQYF.

The rearrangement joins TRBV28 to TRBJ2-7, with D perhaps matching TRBD2 (6 bases). CDR3 size: 12 residues. V lost 11 bases, J lost 6 bases, and 17 bases lay in between. Germline CDR1 MDHEN, CDR2 SYDVKM. The CDR3 region has the DNA TGTGCCCATCGGGGTGTGGGGGGCGAGCAGTACTTC. This gives the protein CAHRGVGGEQYF.

This clone has only a few counts. The J gene is TRBJ2-1, the V gene TRBV7-8; D is ambiguous. The CDR3 contains 13 residues. The germline V gene encodes CDR1 SGHVS and CDR2 FQNEAQ. V lost 0 bases and J 4 bases, leaving 4 bases between the germline ends. CDR3 coding DNA: TGTGCCAGCAGCTTAGCACTTTACAATGAGCAGTTCTTC. This translates into CASSLALYNEQFF.

V and J are TRBV25-1 and TRBJ1-1; 9 bases fit TRBD1. The CDR3 length is 16 residues. Unmatched junction bases numbered 6, after V lost 1 base and J lost 3 bases. CDR1 is MGHDK and CDR2 is SYGVNS in the germline V gene. CDR3 loop: CASSELGGDRDTEAFF. The CDR3 DNA is TGTGCCAGCAGTGAATTGGGGGGGGACAGGGACACTGAAGCTTTCTTT.

This clone was seen more than once but under ten times. The V gene is TRBV5-1, the J gene TRBJ2-1, with 7 bases aligning to TRBD2. The length of the CDR3 is 17 residues. V trimming: 0 bases; J trimming: 3 bases; junction bases outside the gene matches: 9. The germline CDR1 and CDR2 sequences are SGHRS and YFSETQ. The CDR3 sequence is CASSLAVTSSSYNEQFF. The CDR3, as DNA: TGCGCCAGCAGCTTGGCCGTGACTAGCTCAAGCTACAATGAGCAGTTCTTC.

This clone was seen a handful of times. The chain couples TRBV7-6 to TRBJ2-7; unclear D gene. The CDR3 runs to 16 residues. V was clipped by 5 bases and J by 3 bases, with 20 bases between them. Per the germline V gene, CDR1 is SGHVS and CDR2 is FNYEAQ. In DNA, the CDR3 is TGTGCCAGCAGCAAAACCCGCGCCGCGCCGAACTACGAGCAGTACTTC. Its translation is CASSKTRAAPNYEQYF.

This clone showed up just a few times. The V and J genes are TRBV27 and TRBJ2-5; D ambiguous. Trimming cost V 6 bases and J 1 base, with 3 bases left between them. This CDR3 region has 11 residues. Germline V CDR1 and CDR2: MNHEY, SMNVEV (reference sequence). In DNA form, the CDR3 reads TGTGCCAGCAGGCGCCAAGAGACCCAGTACTTC. Translated: CASRRQETQYF.

In this sample, this clone turned up a few times. This chain joins TRBV11-3 and TRBJ2-5, with TRBD1 matching 11 bases. CDR1 is SGHNT and CDR2 is YENEEA in the germline V gene. The CDR3 totals 15 residues. With V trimmed by 3 bases and J by 5 bases, 5 bases remained unmatched. CDR3 loop: CASSFGQGAGETQYF. In DNA, the CDR3 is TGTGCCAGCAGCTTTGGACAGGGGGCCGGGGAGACCCAGTACTTC.

This chain joins TRBV11-2 and TRBJ2-2; D gene unclear. The germline V gene encodes CDR1 SGHAT and CDR2 FQNNGV. The length of the CDR3 is 14 residues. V gave up 5 bases and J gave up 7 bases, with 14 bases separating them. The CDR3 reads CASSQERIIGELFF. CDR3 nucleotide sequence: TGTGCCAGCAGCCAGGAACGTATCATCGGGGAGCTGTTTTTT.

This clone was seen a few times. V usage is TRBV18 and J usage is TRBJ2-2; unclear D gene. The CDR3 runs 16 residues. The V gene lost 2 bases and the J gene lost 7 bases, with 17 bases spanning the gap. Germline-derived CDR1 and CDR2 are KGHSH and LQKENI. CDR3 protein: CASSPNARATGGELFF. CDR3 in DNA: TGTGCCAGCTCACCAAACGCGCGAGCGACGGGCGGGGAGCTGTTTTTT.

V usage is TRBV2 and J usage is TRBJ2-1; D might be TRBD2 (6 bases). The CDR3 runs 14 residues. In germline, CDR1 is SNHLY, CDR2 FYNNEI. Between the trimmed V and J ends, which lost 6 bases and 3 bases, there was a span of 12 bases. CDR3: CASSGGLGYNEQFF. Here the CDR3 DNA reads TGTGCCAGCAGCGGGGGACTGGGCTACAATGAGCAGTTCTTC. Supplemented by reference TRBV2 and TRBJ2-1, the full variable domain reads EPEVTQTPSHQVTQMGQEVILRCVPISNHLYFYWYRQILGQKVEFLVSFYNNEISEKSEIFDDQFSVERPDGSNFTLKIRSTKLEDSAMYFCASSGGLGYNEQFFGPGTRLTVL.

This clone was counted a few times. V gene TRBV30 combines with J gene TRBJ1-1; the match to TRBD1 covers 7 bases. V shed 4 bases, J shed 7 bases, and the junction held 9 bases outside the gene matches. The CDR3 contains 13 residues. Germline values: CDR1 GTSNPN, CDR2 SVGIG (reference sequence). CDR3 amino acids: CAWNRGASFEAFF. In nucleotides, the CDR3 is TGTGCCTGGAACAGGGGTGCTTCATTTGAAGCTTTCTTT.

V is TRBV6-6 and J is TRBJ2-3; 10 bases map to TRBD2. The CDR3 totals 13 residues. Germline trimming cut 7 bases from V and 4 bases from J; bases unmatched to any gene: 2. Germline V lookup: CDR1 MNHNY, CDR2 SVGAGI (reference sequence). The CDR3 DNA reads as TGTGCCAGCAAAGCGGGAGGGGCAGATACGCAGTATTTT. Translation: CASKAGGADTQYF.

This clone was seen only once. The chain carries TRBV9 and TRBJ2-5; 11 bases align to TRBD2. The trim removed 0 bases at V and 2 bases at J, leaving 0 bases unmatched. The CDR3 length is 15 residues. Germline CDR1 SGDLS, CDR2 YYNGEE. DNA for the CDR3: TGTGCCAGCAGCGTAGCTAGCGGGGGGCAAGAGACCCAGTACTTC. This translates into CASSVASGGQETQYF.

V gene TRBV18 combines with J gene TRBJ1-1, with D unresolved. Germline lookup yields CDR1 KGHSH and CDR2 LQKENI. The CDR3 totals 11 residues. Trimming removed 3 bases from V and 7 bases from J, with 6 bases in between. The CDR3 loop reads CASSPSGEAFF. The CDR3 nucleotides read TGTGCCAGCTCACCCTCGGGTGAAGCTTTCTTT.

This chain joins TRBV28 and TRBJ2-7; D possibly corresponds to TRBD1 (5 bases). V was shortened by 3 bases and J by 0 bases, with 9 bases between the two germline ends. Germline-derived CDR1 and CDR2 are MDHEN and SYDVKM. The CDR3 is made up of 14 amino acids. CDR3 DNA: TGTGCCAGCAGTTTTACAGGTCGCTCCTACGAGCAGTACTTC. Translating gives CASSFTGRSYEQYF.